This T cell receptor (beta chain) appears in the sequencing data of a study of blood T cell repertoires in COVID-19 (dated by TCRdb to 2018 to 2020). About the study as a whole: Collaborator samples came from the United States, Italy and Spain and covered acute and convalescent phases of COVID-19. The material from the prospective study consisted of cDNA or gDNA derived from T cells, B-cell-depleted T cells, or PBMCs. Deeply sampled blood TCRbeta repertoires from subjects exposed to, actively infected with, or recovered from COVID-19 were included in the dataset. The repertoires were released in a freely available public database intended as a resource for research on the immune response to SARS-CoV-2. The samples were drawn from two sources: the first 160 participants of the ongoing ImmuneRACE study, and about 1,300 subjects contributed by 6 global collaborators. Sample metadata almost always included a de-identified subject ID, COVID-19 status, age in years and sex. Where available, HLA class I and class II types were taken from metadata supplied by the sample provider and were not determined by assay-based typing. Results the study describes overall, beyond this receptor: Clinical and demographic metadata were provided uncurated, with the amount varying by source and participant.

A second Seattle source provided samples from volunteer blood donors who had recovered from COVID-19. Collaborating institutions collected whole blood in K2EDTA tubes following their own protocols. For TCRbeta analysis, collaborators shipped samples in one of three forms: frozen whole blood, isolated PBMCs, or DNA extracted from either of those sample types. TCRbeta CDR3 regions were amplified from genomic DNA by means of the immunoSEQ Assay, a bias-controlled multiplex PCR. For the original study's pipeline: The number of nucleated cells in each sample was estimated from the amplification of reference gene primers within the assay. To quantify the absolute abundance of each unique TCRbeta CDR3 rearrangement, sequence reads were collapsed and filtered. For each sample, productive Simpson clonality was calculated as the square root of Simpson's diversity index across productive rearrangements. In TCRdb, the immuneACCESS table is reduced to in-frame sequences with V and J assigned. These tables do not hold every clone; where another copy was compared, an unresolved V gene accounts for under half, and the others remain unexplained. V and J calls and clone size follow that table, whereas D and trimming were derived from the DNA. The table for this sample lists approximately 250,000 clones; approximately 89% of them were counted only once. The leading ten clones occupy under 2% of the sample.

V ends up 3 bases short and J 0 bases short, with an unmatched junction base count of 11. The CDR3 covers 18 residues, taking in both the cysteine and the phenylalanine. Only the CDR3 DNA is retained, 54 bases long and in frame from the first base. CDR1 and CDR2, per the germline V gene, are SGHTA and FQGNSA. In regard to this clone: Its antigen target is currently unknown. No qualities accompany the bases; no much larger clone lies one base away.

The origin of this receptor is a woman aged 60 to 75 who had recovered from COVID-19. The chain is encoded by TRBV7-2 joined to TRBJ2-3, and 8 junction bases match TRBD2. Input material: peripheral blood. The DNA sequence is as follows: TGTGCCAGCAGCTTCCGGGGGGGGCCCAACTATAGCACAGATACGCAGTATTTT. Its amino acids are CASSFRGGPNYSTDTQYF.